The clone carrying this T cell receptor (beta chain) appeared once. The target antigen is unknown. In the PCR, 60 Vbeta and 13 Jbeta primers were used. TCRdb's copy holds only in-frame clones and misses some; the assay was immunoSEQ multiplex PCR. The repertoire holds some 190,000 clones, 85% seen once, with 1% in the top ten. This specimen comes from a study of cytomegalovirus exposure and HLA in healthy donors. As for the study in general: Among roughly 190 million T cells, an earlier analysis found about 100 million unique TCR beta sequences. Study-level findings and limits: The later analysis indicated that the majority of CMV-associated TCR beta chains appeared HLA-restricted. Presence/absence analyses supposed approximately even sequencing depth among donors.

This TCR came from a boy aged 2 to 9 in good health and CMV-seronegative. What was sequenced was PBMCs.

The CDR3 bases are TGTGCCAGTAGGGCGACAGGGTTTGAAAAGACTGAAGCTTTCTTT. It codes for CASRATGFEKTEAFF. The chain is built from TRBV19 and TRBJ1-1; 7 bases align to TRBD1. Germline CDR1 reads LNHDA; CDR2 reads SQIVND (reference sequence). This CDR3 has 15 residues. V was pared by 6 bases and J by 5 bases, with 12 bases of the junction left unmatched. The full variable domain, completed using reference TRBV19 and TRBJ1-1, is DGGITQSPKYLFRKEGQNVTLSCEQNLNHDAMYWYRQDPGQGLRLIYYSQIVNDFQKGDIAEGYSVSREKKESFPLTVTSAQKNPTAFYLCASRATGFEKTEAFFGQGTRLTVV.